The 30 T cell receptor beta chains below were found in one sample sequenced in a study of OX40 agonist ivuxolimab in advanced cancers. Produced via immunoSEQ multiplex PCR; TCRdb's table is partial and in-frame only. Of 75,000 to 100,000 clones listed, 65% to 90% were seen once; the top ten hold approximately 2%. The sequences come from CD4+ or CD8+ T cells sorted from blood, collected in a trial of the OX40 agonist ivuxolimab. The source of these receptors is an adult with an advanced solid tumor such as melanoma, head and neck, liver or kidney cancer.

This chain links TRBV9 with TRBJ2-7; 15 nucleotides line up with TRBD2. This CDR3 comprises 18 residues. V was clipped by 2 bases and J by 6 bases; unmatched bases: 12. CDR1 is SGDLS and CDR2 is YYNGEE in the germline V gene. As DNA, the CDR3 is TGTGCCAGCAGCGTGGGGACTAGCGGGGGGCCGGGTCACCCCGAGCAGTACTTC. Translated: CASSVGTSGGPGHPEQYF.

This clone was observed a few times. The chain employs TRBV7-3 and TRBJ1-1, with D possibly TRBD1 on 5 matching bases. V was shortened by 0 bases and J by 5 bases, with 10 bases between the two germline ends. The CDR3 is 14 residues long. Germline CDR1 reads SGHTA; CDR2 reads FQGTGA. The CDR3 is CASSLTGQGTEAFF. The CDR3 coding sequence is TGTGCCAGCAGCTTAACTGGCCAGGGAACTGAAGCTTTCTTT.

The V call is TRBV2, the J call TRBJ1-5; 10 bases match TRBD1. The CDR3 spans 15 residues. With V trimmed by 5 bases and J by 4 bases, 5 bases remained unmatched. In germline, CDR1 is SNHLY, CDR2 FYNNEI. In nucleotides, the CDR3 is TGTGCCAGCAGTCGGCGACAGGGGGCAAATCAGCCCCAGCATTTT. This sequence encodes CASSRRQGANQPQHF.

The chain has TRBV5-5 and TRBJ1-5; D ambiguous. Germline loops: CDR1 SGHKS, CDR2 YYEKEE (reference sequence). The CDR3 has 13 residues. Trimming took off 4 bases at V and 3 bases at J, with 8 bases between the two ends. In DNA, the CDR3 is TGTGCCAGCAGCGGTAAGGTCAATCAGCCCCAGCATTTT. It translates to CASSGKVNQPQHF.

The genes are TRBV7-2 and TRBJ1-3; TRBD1 is a possible D gene (5 bases). Trimming pared 1 base from V and 1 base from J, leaving 11 bases between. From germline, CDR1 is SGHTA and CDR2 FQGNSA. This CDR3 is 16 amino acids long. In DNA, the CDR3 is TGTGCCAGCAGCTTAGGATCGGGGCTTTCTGGAAACACCATATATTTT. This translates into CASSLGSGLSGNTIYF.

The V gene is TRBV4-2, the J gene TRBJ2-4, with D uncertain. Trimming pared 4 bases from V and 0 bases from J, leaving 13 bases between. From germline, CDR1 is LGHNA and CDR2 YNFKEQ. The CDR3 extends over 16 amino acids. CDR3 nucleotides: TGTGCCAGCAGCCCTCGACACCTTGGAGCCAAAAACATTCAGTACTTC. Residues: CASSPRHLGAKNIQYF.

The chain combines TRBV11-3 with TRBJ2-1; 9 bases line up with TRBD2. There are 16 residues in the CDR3. The germline V gene encodes CDR1 SGHNT and CDR2 YENEEA. The V segment lost 1 base and the J segment 7 bases; nucleotides outside the gene matches: 8. The chain's CDR3 is CASSLGGGRARNEQFF. CDR3 nucleotides: TGTGCCAGCAGCTTAGGGGGCGGGAGGGCAAGGAATGAGCAGTTCTTC.

This rearrangement joins TRBV30 to TRBJ1-5, with 9 bases matching TRBD1. The J segment lost 3 bases and the V segment lost 8 bases, leaving 5 bases of the junction unmatched. The CDR3 contains 13 residues. Germline CDR1 and CDR2: GTSNPN and SVGIG (reference sequence). The CDR3 reads CAAGQGNNQPQHF. In DNA form, the CDR3 reads TGTGCCGCCGGACAGGGGAACAATCAGCCCCAGCATTTT.

This chain connects TRBV5-1 to TRBJ1-1, with D possibly TRBD1 on 5 matching bases. The CDR3 sequence is 16 residues long. Germline V gene sequence: CDR1 SGHRS, CDR2 YFSETQ. Trimming took off 4 bases at V and 0 bases at J, with 16 bases between the two ends. The CDR3 sequence is CASSPNSRTMNTEAFF. In DNA form, the CDR3 reads TGCGCCAGCAGCCCAAACTCTAGGACAATGAACACTGAAGCTTTCTTT.

The CDR3, as DNA: TGCAGCGTTGAACCGCAGGGGGCAGATACGCAGTATTTT. This codes for CSVEPQGADTQYF. This chain uses TRBV29-1 with TRBJ2-3; 7 nucleotides agree with TRBD1. Germline V CDR1 and CDR2: SQVTM, ANQGSEA. The CDR3 is made up of 13 amino acids. V was clipped by 2 bases and J by 4 bases; unmatched bases: 3.

The J gene is TRBJ2-5, the V gene TRBV5-1; TRBD2 is a possible D gene (6 bases). V lost 6 bases and J lost 2, with 11 bases in between. The CDR3 extends over 13 amino acids. The germline gives CDR1 SGHRS, CDR2 YFSETQ. The CDR3 region is CASTPGLQETQYF. DNA of the CDR3: TGCGCCAGCACTCCGGGACTTCAAGAGACCCAGTACTTC.

A few counts support this clone. The CDR3 is CASSLAANQPQHF. The CDR3, as DNA: TGCGCCAGCAGCTTGGCGGCTAATCAGCCCCAGCATTTT. The genes are TRBV5-1 and TRBJ1-5; D is unclear. Germline-derived CDR1 and CDR2 are SGHRS and YFSETQ. The V gene lost 0 bases and the J gene lost 4 bases, with 5 bases spanning the gap. This CDR3 spans 13 amino acids. Drawing the rest from reference TRBV5-1 and TRBJ1-5, the complete variable domain is KAGVTQTPRYLIKTRGQQVTLSCSPISGHRSVSWYQQTPGQGLQFLFEYFSETQRNKGNFPGRFSGRQFSNSRSEMNVSTLELGDSALYLCASSLAANQPQHFGDGTRLSIL.

The genes are TRBV11-2 and TRBJ2-5; D call uncertain. Germline CDR1 is SGHAT and CDR2 is FQNNGV. Trimming took off 4 bases at V and 6 bases at J, with 6 bases between the two ends. The CDR3 length is 11 residues. CDR3 sequence: CASSSTQTQYF. DNA of the CDR3: TGTGCCAGCAGCTCTACGCAGACCCAGTACTTC. The full variable domain, its missing parts supplied by reference TRBV11-2 and TRBJ2-5, is EAGVAQSPRYKIIEKRQSVAFWCNPISGHATLYWYQQILGQGPKLLIQFQNNGVVDDSQLPKDRFSAERLKGVDSTLKIQPAKLEDSAVYLCASSSTQTQYFGPGTRLLVL.

The rearrangement joins TRBV19 to TRBJ2-3; TRBD2 matches at 8 bases. The CDR3 covers 17 residues. The germline gives CDR1 LNHDA, CDR2 SQIVND (reference sequence). The trim removed 1 base at V and 1 base at J, leaving 7 bases unmatched. CDR3 sequence (DNA): TGTGCCAGTAGTATAGTTTCAGCGGGGGAAGGCACAGATACGCAGTATTTT. It translates to CASSIVSAGEGTDTQYF.

The genes are TRBV11-2 and TRBJ2-7; D is possibly TRBD1 (6 bases). V gave up 6 bases and J gave up 0 bases, with 15 bases separating them. This CDR3 spans 15 amino acids. CDR1 is SGHAT and CDR2 is FQNNGV in the germline V gene. For the CDR3, the DNA is TGTGCCAGCAGTTCAGACAGGATCCCCTCCTACGAGCAGTACTTC. It is translated as CASSSDRIPSYEQYF. Combining the CDR3 with reference TRBV11-2 and TRBJ2-7 gives the whole variable domain EAGVAQSPRYKIIEKRQSVAFWCNPISGHATLYWYQQILGQGPKLLIQFQNNGVVDDSQLPKDRFSAERLKGVDSTLKIQPAKLEDSAVYLCASSSDRIPSYEQYFGPGTRLTVT.

This clone has just one count. This rearrangement joins TRBV12-5 to TRBJ1-6, with a tentative D call TRBD1 (5 bases). There are 14 residues in the CDR3. Germline V lookup: CDR1 LGHNT, CDR2 FRNRAP. Between the trimmed V and J ends, which lost 7 bases and 8 bases, there was a span of 15 bases. For the CDR3, the DNA is TGTGCTAGTGCCAGCGGGAGGGGTGATTCACCCCTCCACTTT. It specifies CASASGRGDSPLHF.

V and J are TRBV5-5 and TRBJ2-6; D is possibly TRBD2 (5 bases). Germline V CDR1 and CDR2: SGHKS, YYEKEE (reference sequence). The V end lost 4 bases, the J end lost 0 bases, and 11 bases lay between the germline ends. The CDR3 consists of 16 residues. CDR3 protein: CASSPGLSSGANVLTF. Here the CDR3 DNA reads TGTGCCAGCAGCCCGGGATTATCCTCTGGGGCCAACGTCCTGACTTTC.

V and J are TRBV7-3 and TRBJ2-3; no clear D. V was shortened by 5 bases and J by 2 bases, with 14 bases between the two germline ends. Germline CDR1 reads SGHTA; CDR2 reads FQGTGA. The CDR3 is 15 amino acids. CDR3 residues: CASSPTYSVTDTQYF. The CDR3 DNA reads as TGTGCCAGCAGCCCCACCTATTCGGTCACAGATACGCAGTATTTT.

The chain uses TRBV27 and TRBJ2-4; TRBD2 matches at 7 bases. The germline V gene has CDR1 MNHEY and CDR2 SMNVEV (reference sequence). The CDR3 covers 14 residues. Trimming at V came to 0 bases and at J to 7 bases, leaving 3 bases not matched to a gene. The CDR3 sequence is CASSLSRGKNIQYF. CDR3 DNA: TGTGCCAGCAGTTTATCGCGGGGGAAGAACATTCAGTACTTC.

This clone came up once. V and J are TRBV19 and TRBJ2-3; possibly TRBD2 for D (6 bases). This CDR3 is 12 amino acids long. Germline V gene sequence: CDR1 LNHDA, CDR2 SQIVND (reference sequence). V lost 11 bases and J 4 bases, leaving 13 bases between the germline ends. The CDR3 region has the DNA TGTGCCTCCGGGACTGGGGCAGATACGCAGTATTTT. It encodes CASGTGADTQYF. The variable domain in full, with the rest retrieved from reference TRBV19 and TRBJ2-3, is DGGITQSPKYLFRKEGQNVTLSCEQNLNHDAMYWYRQDPGQGLRLIYYSQIVNDFQKGDIAEGYSVSREKKESFPLTVTSAQKNPTAFYLCASGTGADTQYFGPGTRLTVL.

Turning to this clone: Mismatch with germline at one junction end may stem from a read error. The rearrangement joins TRBV5-4 to TRBJ2-7; 7 positions match TRBD1. Germline-derived CDR1 and CDR2 are SGHNT and YYREEE (reference sequence). The length of the CDR3 is 13 residues. CDR3 nucleotide sequence: TGTGCCAGCAGTTTGGACAGGAATTACGAGCAGTACTTC. Translation gives CASSLDRNYEQYF.

This chain uses TRBV4-2 with TRBJ1-1; 8 nucleotides match TRBD1. The CDR3 runs to 13 residues. Germline V CDR1 and CDR2: LGHNA, YNFKEQ. Losses at the gene ends were 0 bases for V and 7 bases for J; bases not matched to a gene: 1. The CDR3 DNA follows: TGTGCCAGCAGCCAAGACAGGGGGCTTGAAGCTTTCTTT. It codes for CASSQDRGLEAFF.

This chain connects TRBV7-2 to TRBJ2-2, with 7 bases that match TRBD2. V lost 3 bases to trimming and J lost 1 base; unmatched junction nucleotides: 2. The CDR3 contains 15 residues. CDR1 is SGHTA, CDR2 FQGNSA, per germline. CDR3 nucleotides: TGTGCCAGCAGCTTGAGCGGGGTGAACACCGGGGAGCTGTTTTTT. Amino acids: CASSLSGVNTGELFF.

This sequence joins TRBV6-5 and TRBJ2-4; a weak D match, TRBD1 (5 bases). CDR3 length: 13 amino acids. Germline assignment: CDR1 MNHEY and CDR2 SVGAGI. V lost 5 bases to trimming and J lost 5 bases, with 10 bases between them. DNA for the CDR3: TGTGCCAGCAGTAGGGGTTTCGAAAACATTCAGTACTTC. This encodes CASSRGFENIQYF.

The rearrangement uses TRBV7-3 and TRBJ2-3; D may be TRBD1 (6 bases). Germline CDR1 reads SGHTA; CDR2 reads FQGTGA. The CDR3 has 15 residues. V was cut by 5 bases and J by 0 bases, with 12 bases left in between. The CDR3 spells CASSHDGQSTDTQYF. CDR3 sequence (DNA): TGTGCCAGCAGCCACGATGGACAGAGCACAGATACGCAGTATTTT. Full variable domain (remainder filled in from reference TRBV7-3 and TRBJ2-3): GAGVSQTPSNKVTEKGKYVELRCDPISGHTALYWYRQSLGQGPEFLIYFQGTGAADDSGLPNDRFFAVRPEGSVSTLKIQRTERGDSAVYLCASSHDGQSTDTQYFGPGTRLTVL.

The chain couples TRBV18 to TRBJ1-5; no definite D call. Germline lookup yields CDR1 KGHSH and CDR2 LQKENI. CDR3 length equals 13 residues. Trimming left V 4 bases short and J 3 bases short, with 7 bases between. The CDR3 DNA follows: TGTGCCAGCTCACTAGTTGACAATCAGCCCCAGCATTTT. This sequence encodes CASSLVDNQPQHF.

CDR3 region: CASAPAGQGEYEQYF. Written as DNA, the CDR3 is TGTGCCAGTGCCCCCGCGGGACAGGGGGAATACGAGCAGTACTTC. The chain employs TRBV19 and TRBJ2-5; 11 bases align to TRBD1. The DNA end is a closer match to TRBJ2-7, so the J assignment may be wrong. The CDR3 loop spans 15 amino acids. Germline assignment: CDR1 LNHDA and CDR2 SQIVND (reference sequence).

This clone was detected only once. The CDR3 DNA reads as TGTGCCAGCAGTTACCTCAACGGGCTCCCGTATGGCTACACCTTC. It codes for CASSYLNGLPYGYTF. The chain couples TRBV6-5 to TRBJ1-2; D gene unclear. In germline, CDR1 is MNHEY, CDR2 SVGAGI. V shed 2 bases and J shed 5 bases, with 15 bases lying between them. The CDR3 is 15 residues long.

V is TRBV14 and J is TRBJ2-7; D not certain. The CDR3 spans 11 residues. The germline V gene has CDR1 SGHDN and CDR2 FVKESK. Trimming took 4 bases from V and 0 from J, leaving 1 base between them. CDR3 residues: CASSLSYEQYF. In DNA, the CDR3 is TGTGCCAGCAGCCTCTCCTACGAGCAGTACTTC. The entire variable domain, with the rest obtained from reference TRBV14 and TRBJ2-7, is as follows: EAGVTQFPSHSVIEKGQTVTLRCDPISGHDNLYWYRRVMGKEIKFLLHFVKESKQDESGMPNNRFLAERTGGTYSTLKVQPAELEDSGVYFCASSLSYEQYFGPGTRLTVT.

This rearrangement joins TRBV14 to TRBJ1-6; perhaps TRBD1 as D (6 bases). Trimming removed 0 bases at V and 10 bases at J, with 22 bases between. CDR3 length equals 18 residues. Germline CDR1 is SGHDN and CDR2 is FVKESK. The CDR3 DNA is TGTGCCAGCAGCCAAGAAAGTCTACCCACAGGGTGGAGATCACCCCTCCACTTT. It translates to CASSQESLPTGWRSPLHF.